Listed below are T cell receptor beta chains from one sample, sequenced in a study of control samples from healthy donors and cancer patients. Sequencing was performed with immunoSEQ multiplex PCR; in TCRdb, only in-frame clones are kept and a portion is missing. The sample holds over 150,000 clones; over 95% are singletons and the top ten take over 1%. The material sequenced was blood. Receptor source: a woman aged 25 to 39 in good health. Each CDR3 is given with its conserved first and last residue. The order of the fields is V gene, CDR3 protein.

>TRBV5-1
CASSFRTALYNEQFF
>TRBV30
CAWSPGDQPQHF
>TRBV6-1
CASSYGSNQPQHF
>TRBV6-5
CASSYMAGTTGELFF
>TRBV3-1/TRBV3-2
CASSLTFDEQYF
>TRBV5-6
CASSLGIRGAFVTQYF
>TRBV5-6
CASSFSGQGVLEKLFF
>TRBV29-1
CSALDRANSYEQYF
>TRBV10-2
CASSEGQLYSNQPQHF
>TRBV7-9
CASSVGTTTNYGYTF
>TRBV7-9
CASSHPGADTYEQYF
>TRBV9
CASSGGGRVEKLFF
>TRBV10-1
CASMKGIRNEQYF
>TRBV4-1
CASSQGLRGSSNQPQHF
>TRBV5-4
CASSPQTGTLQAFF
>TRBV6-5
CASSSNSGEGYNEQFF
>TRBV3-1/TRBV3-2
CASSHRRIGMNTEAFF
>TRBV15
CATSRPRTGNTIYF
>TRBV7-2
CASGGRVRNEQFF
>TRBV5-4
CASSLREAREQFF
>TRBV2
CASNRQGDEKLFF
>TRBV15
CATSSQPPERAISPLHF
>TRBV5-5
CASSLRDDRGDGYTF